This TCR beta chain was sequenced during a study of cytomegalovirus exposure and HLA in healthy donors. PCR primers comprised 60 Vbeta and 13 Jbeta primers. Measured with immunoSEQ multiplex PCR; TCRdb has only the in-frame clones, and not every one. The sample yields over 200,000 clones, under 90% seen once. The CDR3 is made up of 15 amino acids. J was trimmed by 5 bases and V by 0 bases; bases with no gene match: 3. Germline CDR1 reads MNHEY; CDR2 reads SVGAGI. This clone was seen only once. Its antigen is undetermined. Findings of the study overall: It was taken for granted in presence/absence analyses that sequencing depth across donors was roughly uniform. Overall, under 200 TCR beta chains were annotated as cytomegalovirus-associated. Later genetic work tied a missense DCLRE1C variant to beta-chain V and J trimming. By a later analysis, the bulk of CMV-associated TCR beta chains appeared HLA-restricted.

Sequenced input: PBMCs. This chain uses TRBV6-5 with TRBJ1-3; 8 nucleotides align to TRBD1. The origin of this receptor is a human donor in good health. CDR3 loop: CASSYSTGVRNTIYF. DNA of the CDR3: TGTGCCAGCAGTTACTCGACAGGGGTGCGAAACACCATATATTTT.